This passage covers 2 T cell receptor beta chains from one sample sequenced in a study of T cells after posttransplantation cyclophosphamide listed by TCRdb under 2016. Library preparation was by the immunoSEQ multiplex PCR assay. TCRdb retrieved this table from immuneACCESS and kept in-frame rearrangements only. Not all clones are present; in checked studies, unresolved V genes account for under half, and no reason is known for the remainder. For this sample, roughly 7,700 clones appear and none is a singleton. The top ten clonotypes cover approximately 23% of the sample. Taken with the paper, the label for treatment or condition translates to: high-dose cyclophosphamide on days +3 and +4 as single-agent GVHD prophylaxis. Busulfan and fludarabine conditioning, a related or unrelated marrow graft, and cyclophosphamide on days +3 and +4 were given to PTCy patients. The specimen comprised PBMCs, sampled approximately 96 days after allogeneic stem cell transplant with posttransplant cyclophosphamide. The receptors stem from a female patient in her 60s who received an allogeneic stem cell transplant from an unrelated donor, was CMV-positive, and had acute GVHD only. After a transplant, the graft donor may have provided part of the T cells.

This clone was counted ten times or more. CDR3 nucleotides: TGTGCCAGCAGCCAACAGGGATTTGGGCACACCTTC. It encodes CASSQQGFGHTF. The chain employs TRBV7-9 and TRBJ1-2, with a possible D match to TRBD1 (6 bases). This CDR3 region has 12 residues. CDR1 and CDR2 from the germline V gene are SEHNR and FQNEAQ (reference sequence). Trimming took off 5 bases at V and 12 bases at J, with 16 bases between the two ends.

This clone was observed many times. This chain uses TRBV18 with TRBJ1-1; 8 nucleotides line up with TRBD1. The germline CDR1 and CDR2 sequences are KGHSH and LQKENI. CDR3 length: 18 residues. The junction had 14 bases not matched to a gene; V was cut back by 4 bases and J by 1 base. This CDR3 reads CASSRLPGQGARNTEAFF. The CDR3 nucleotides are TGTGCCAGCTCACGTCTCCCGGGGCAGGGGGCGAGGAACACTGAAGCTTTCTTT.